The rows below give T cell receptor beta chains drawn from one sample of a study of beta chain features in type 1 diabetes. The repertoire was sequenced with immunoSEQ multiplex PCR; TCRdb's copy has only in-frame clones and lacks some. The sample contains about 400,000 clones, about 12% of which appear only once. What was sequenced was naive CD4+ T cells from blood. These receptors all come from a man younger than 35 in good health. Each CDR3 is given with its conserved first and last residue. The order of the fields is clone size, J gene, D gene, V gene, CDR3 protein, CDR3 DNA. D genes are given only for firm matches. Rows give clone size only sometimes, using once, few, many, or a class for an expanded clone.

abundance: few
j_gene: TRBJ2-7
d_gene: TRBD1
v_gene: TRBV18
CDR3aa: CASSPLPGTDYEQYF
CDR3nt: TGTGCCAGCTCACCGCTCCCCGGGACAGACTACGAGCAGTACTTC

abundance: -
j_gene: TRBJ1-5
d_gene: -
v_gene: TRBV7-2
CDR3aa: CASSFREEQPQHF
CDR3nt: TGTGCCAGCAGCTTCAGGGAAGAACAGCCCCAGCATTTT

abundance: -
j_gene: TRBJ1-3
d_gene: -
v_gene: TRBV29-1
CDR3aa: CSVEGTDSGNTIYF
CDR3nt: TGCAGCGTTGAAGGGACTGACTCTGGAAACACCATATATTTT

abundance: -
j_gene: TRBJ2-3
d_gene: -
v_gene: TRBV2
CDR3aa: CASSEPKLAGTDTQYF
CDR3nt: TGTGCCAGCAGTGAACCAAAACTAGCCGGCACAGATACGCAGTATTTT

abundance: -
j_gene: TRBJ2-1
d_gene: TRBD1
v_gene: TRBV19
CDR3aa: CASTLDRGMYEQFF
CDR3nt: TGTGCCAGTACTTTGGACAGGGGGATGTATGAGCAGTTCTTC

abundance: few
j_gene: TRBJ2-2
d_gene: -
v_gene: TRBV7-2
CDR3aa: CASSRGGGSNTGELFF
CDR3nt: TGTGCCAGCAGCCGAGGGGGGGGTTCGAACACCGGGGAGCTGTTTTTT

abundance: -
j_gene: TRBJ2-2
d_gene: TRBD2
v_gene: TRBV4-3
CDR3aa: CASSKGPRLAGKTGELFF
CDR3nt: TGCGCCAGCAGCAAGGGCCCCCGGCTAGCGGGGAAGACCGGGGAGCTGTTTTTT

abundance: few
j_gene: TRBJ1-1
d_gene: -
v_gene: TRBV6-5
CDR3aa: CASSYRGTNTEAFF
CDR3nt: TGTGCCAGCAGTTACAGGGGGACGAACACTGAAGCTTTCTTT

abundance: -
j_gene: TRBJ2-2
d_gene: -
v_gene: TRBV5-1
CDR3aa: CASSLSVIEGKSELFF
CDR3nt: TGCGCCAGCAGCTTGTCTGTAATCGAGGGAAAGAGTGAGCTGTTTTTT

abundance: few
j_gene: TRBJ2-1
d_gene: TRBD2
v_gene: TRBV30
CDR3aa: CAWSVGTTSGNEQFF
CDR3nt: TGTGCCTGGAGTGTAGGTACGACTAGCGGCAATGAGCAGTTCTTC

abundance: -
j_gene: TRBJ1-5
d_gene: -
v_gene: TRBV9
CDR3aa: CASSGTGTLNQPQHF
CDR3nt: TGTGCCAGCAGCGGAACCGGGACACTTAATCAGCCCCAGCATTTT

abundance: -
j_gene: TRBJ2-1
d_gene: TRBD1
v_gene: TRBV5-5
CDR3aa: CASSVQGDNEQFF
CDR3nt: TGTGCCAGCAGCGTACAGGGGGACAATGAGCAGTTCTTC

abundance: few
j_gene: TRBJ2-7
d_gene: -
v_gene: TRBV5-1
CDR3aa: CASSSDRDTRSYEQYF
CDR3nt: TGCGCCAGCAGCTCAGACCGGGACACACGCTCCTACGAGCAGTACTTC

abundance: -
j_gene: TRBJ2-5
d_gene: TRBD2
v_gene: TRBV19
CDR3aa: CASSILASQKTQYF
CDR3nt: TGTGCCAGTAGCATACTAGCGAGTCAGAAGACCCAGTACTTC

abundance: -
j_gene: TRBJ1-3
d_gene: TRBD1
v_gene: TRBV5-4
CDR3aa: CASSLGGTGGFSGNTIYF
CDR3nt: TGTGCCAGCAGCCTTGGTGGGACAGGGGGATTCTCTGGAAACACCATATATTTT

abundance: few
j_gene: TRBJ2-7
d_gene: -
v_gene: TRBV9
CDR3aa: CASSVEGTRHEQYF
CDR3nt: TGTGCCAGCAGCGTAGAAGGGACTCGCCACGAGCAGTACTTC

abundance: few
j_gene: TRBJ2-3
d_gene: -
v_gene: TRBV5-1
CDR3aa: CASSLAPADTQYF
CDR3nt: TGCGCCAGCAGCTTGGCCCCGGCAGATACGCAGTATTTT

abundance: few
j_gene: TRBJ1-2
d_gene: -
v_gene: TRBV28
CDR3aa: CASSPGGAGGYTF
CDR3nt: TGTGCCAGCAGCCCCGGGGGGGCAGGGGGCTACACCTTC

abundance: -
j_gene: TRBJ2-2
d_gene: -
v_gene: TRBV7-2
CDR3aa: CASSFMLAPPGELFF
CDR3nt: TGTGCCAGCAGCTTTATGCTAGCGCCGCCCGGGGAGCTGTTTTTT

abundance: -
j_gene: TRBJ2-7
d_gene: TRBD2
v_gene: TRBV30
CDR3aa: CAWTSGGPYEQYF
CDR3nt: TGTGCCTGGACTAGCGGGGGGCCGTACGAGCAGTACTTC

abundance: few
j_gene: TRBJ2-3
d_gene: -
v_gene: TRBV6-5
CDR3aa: CASSYDRSTDTQYF
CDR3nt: TGTGCCAGCAGTTACGACAGGAGCACAGATACGCAGTATTTT

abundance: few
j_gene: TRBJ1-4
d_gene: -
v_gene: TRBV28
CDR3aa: CASSLTFRGEKLFF
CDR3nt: TGTGCCAGCAGTTTAACGTTTCGGGGTGAAAAACTGTTTTTT

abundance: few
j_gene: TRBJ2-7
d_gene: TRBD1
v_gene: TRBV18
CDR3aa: CASSLFGQGGPYEQYF
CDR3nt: TGTGCCAGCTCGCTATTCGGACAGGGTGGTCCCTACGAGCAGTACTTC

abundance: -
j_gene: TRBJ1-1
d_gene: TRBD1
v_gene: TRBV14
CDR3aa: CASSQDRGSGTEAFF
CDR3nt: TGTGCCAGCAGCCAAGACAGGGGGAGTGGCACTGAAGCTTTCTTT

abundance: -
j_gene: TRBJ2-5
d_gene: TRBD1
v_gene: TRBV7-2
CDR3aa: CASSSQGGQETQYF
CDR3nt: TGTGCCAGCAGCTCACAGGGGGGACAGGAGACCCAGTACTTC

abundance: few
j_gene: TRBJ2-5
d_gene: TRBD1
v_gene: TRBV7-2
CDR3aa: CASSLATGVETQYF
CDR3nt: TGTGCCAGCAGCTTAGCGACAGGGGTAGAGACCCAGTACTTC

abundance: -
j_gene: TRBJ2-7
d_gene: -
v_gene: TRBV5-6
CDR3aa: CASSLPGYEQYF
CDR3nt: TGTGCCAGCAGCTTACCAGGGTACGAGCAGTACTTC

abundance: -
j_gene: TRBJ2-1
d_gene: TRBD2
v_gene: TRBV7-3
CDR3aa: CASSLKGGHSQFF
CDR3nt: TGTGCCAGCAGCTTAAAGGGAGGGCATTCACAGTTCTTC

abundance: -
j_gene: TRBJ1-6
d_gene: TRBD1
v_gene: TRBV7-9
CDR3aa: CASTVRDRVSPLHF
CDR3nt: TGTGCCAGCACCGTACGGGACAGGGTTTCACCCCTCCACTTT

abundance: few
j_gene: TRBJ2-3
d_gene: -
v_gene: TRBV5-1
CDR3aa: CASSLVAAADTQYF
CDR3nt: TGCGCCAGCAGCTTGGTGGCTGCTGCAGATACGCAGTATTTT

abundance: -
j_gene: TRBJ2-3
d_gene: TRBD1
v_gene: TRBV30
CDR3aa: CAWSVRAGGTDTQYF
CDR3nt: TGTGCCTGGAGTGTACGGGCAGGGGGAACAGATACGCAGTATTTT

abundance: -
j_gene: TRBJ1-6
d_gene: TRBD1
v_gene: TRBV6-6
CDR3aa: CASSPQTGGHSPLHF
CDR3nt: TGTGCCAGCAGTCCTCAAACAGGGGGCCATTCACCCCTCCACTTT

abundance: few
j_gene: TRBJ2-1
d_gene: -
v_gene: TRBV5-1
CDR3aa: CASSLSSVDNEQFF
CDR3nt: TGCGCCAGCAGCTTGAGTAGCGTCGACAATGAGCAGTTCTTC

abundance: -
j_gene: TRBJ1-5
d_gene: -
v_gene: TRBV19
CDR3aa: CASSLGDSGNQPQHF
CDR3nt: TGTGCCAGTAGCCTAGGGGACTCTGGCAATCAGCCCCAGCATTTT

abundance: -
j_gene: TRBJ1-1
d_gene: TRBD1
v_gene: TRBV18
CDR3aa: CASSPAGTGLGAEAFF
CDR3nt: TGTGCCAGCTCACCAGCCGGGACAGGGTTAGGGGCTGAAGCTTTCTTT

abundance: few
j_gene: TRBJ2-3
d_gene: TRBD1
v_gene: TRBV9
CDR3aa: CASTGQESTDTQYF
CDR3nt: TGTGCCAGCACCGGACAGGAGAGCACAGATACGCAGTATTTT

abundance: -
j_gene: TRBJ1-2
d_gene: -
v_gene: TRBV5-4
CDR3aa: CASHIPGANYGYTF
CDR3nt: TGTGCCAGCCACATCCCCGGGGCTAACTATGGCTACACCTTC